This T cell receptor (beta chain) was captured by sequencing in a study of blood T cell repertoires in COVID-19. Original analysis: It was from reference gene primer amplification that nucleated cell counts were estimated. Sequencing used immunoSEQ multiplex PCR; TCRdb keeps in-frame clones, though not all of them. V and J calls and clone size follow that table, whereas D and trimming were derived from the DNA. The table has 120,000 to 150,000 clones, more than 70% seen once; the top ten hold 8% to 11%. J was trimmed by 2 bases and V by 5 bases; bases with no gene match: 6. This CDR3 is 14 amino acids long. Per germline, CDR1 LNHDA and CDR2 SQIVND (reference sequence).

The J gene is TRBJ2-7, the V gene TRBV19; TRBD1 aligns across 7 bases. The sample comprised peripheral blood. The TCR comes from a man aged 45 to 65 with active or convalescent COVID-19. CDR3 loop: CASSVSGGPYEQYF. CDR3 nucleotides: TGTGCCAGTAGTGTTTCAGGGGGTCCCTACGAGCAGTACTTC. The whole variable domain, remainder taken from reference TRBV19 and TRBJ2-7, is DGGITQSPKYLFRKEGQNVTLSCEQNLNHDAMYWYRQDPGQGLRLIYYSQIVNDFQKGDIAEGYSVSREKKESFPLTVTSAQKNPTAFYLCASSVSGGPYEQYFGPGTRLTVT.